The 26 T cell receptor beta chains listed next were all sequenced from one sample in a study of T cell responses to AZD1222 COVID-19 vaccine. TCRdb's copy holds only in-frame clones and misses some; the assay was immunoSEQ multiplex PCR. Seen here are tens of thousands of clones, roughly nine tenths observed once, and the top ten hold 3%. Here the sequenced sample was peripheral blood, taken on day 0 of AZD1222 vaccination. The source is an adult in good health.

The chain is built from TRBV19 and TRBJ1-5, with 7 bases fitting TRBD1. Germline V gene lookup returns CDR1 LNHDA and CDR2 SQIVND (reference sequence). CDR3 length equals 13 residues. Losses at the gene ends were 7 bases for V and 6 bases for J; bases not matched to a gene: 6. The CDR3 sequence is CASKVGGGQPQHF. The CDR3 nucleotides read TGTGCCAGTAAGGTAGGGGGCGGTCAGCCCCAGCATTTT.

V and J are TRBV7-9 and TRBJ1-6; TRBD1 aligns across 10 bases. Germline V gene lookup returns CDR1 SEHNR and CDR2 FQNEAQ (reference sequence). J lost 9 bases, V lost 5 bases, and 7 bases had no gene match. The CDR3 contains 15 residues. CDR3 in amino acids: CASSSRDRGTSPLHF. The CDR3 DNA reads as TGTGCCAGCAGCAGCCGGGACAGGGGAACTTCACCCCTCCACTTT.

This sequence joins TRBV2 and TRBJ1-1; no clear D. Germline lookup yields CDR1 SNHLY and CDR2 FYNNEI. CDR3 size: 13 residues. The V end was cut by 10 bases, the J end by 1 base, with 13 bases between. DNA of the CDR3: TGTGCCACAAGGGCCAGCCCGAACACTGAAGCTTTCTTT. Amino acids: CATRASPNTEAFF.

The CDR3: CASSEWSQSYEQYF. The CDR3 DNA is TGTGCCAGCAGTGAATGGTCACAAAGCTACGAGCAGTACTTC. This chain joins TRBV2 and TRBJ2-7; D remains ambiguous. The CDR3 spans 14 residues. Germline-derived CDR1 and CDR2 are SNHLY and FYNNEI. The germline V and J ends were trimmed by 2 bases and 3 bases, with 11 bases remaining between them. The full variable domain, its missing parts supplied by reference TRBV2 and TRBJ2-7, is EPEVTQTPSHQVTQMGQEVILRCVPISNHLYFYWYRQILGQKVEFLVSFYNNEISEKSEIFDDQFSVERPDGSNFTLKIRSTKLEDSAMYFCASSEWSQSYEQYFGPGTRLTVT.

This sequence joins TRBV19 and TRBJ1-5; no clear D. V was trimmed by 3 bases and J by 0 bases, leaving 9 bases between them. The CDR3 consists of 15 residues. Germline CDR1 LNHDA, CDR2 SQIVND (reference sequence). The CDR3 spells CASSIGVYSNQPQHF. The DNA for the CDR3 is TGTGCCAGTAGTATCGGCGTTTATAGCAATCAGCCCCAGCATTTT.

This chain uses TRBV5-6 with TRBJ2-3; 7 bases are shared with TRBD2. The CDR3 is made up of 14 amino acids. V gave up 5 bases and J gave up 1 base; unmatched junction bases: 4. Germline V gives CDR1 SGHDT, CDR2 YYEEEE. The CDR3 loop is CASRRSGGTDTQYF. The CDR3 bases are TGTGCCAGCAGGCGGAGCGGGGGCACAGATACGCAGTATTTT.

This sequence joins TRBV6-1 and TRBJ1-4; no clear D. The germline V gene encodes CDR1 MNHNS and CDR2 SASEGT. This CDR3 is built from 14 residues. The V and J ends lost 2 bases and 8 bases respectively, with 12 bases between them. CDR3 DNA sequence: TGTGCCAGCAGTGAAAGCCGAGGGATAGAAAAACTGTTTTTT. It codes for CASSESRGIEKLFF.

This clone has more than one count but fewer than ten. The chain is built from TRBV5-1 and TRBJ1-2; D remains unclear. The CDR3 is 14 amino acids. Germline V CDR1 and CDR2: SGHRS, YFSETQ. Between the trimmed V and J ends, which lost 3 bases and 6 bases, there was a span of 15 bases. Here the CDR3 reads CASSSEGRGDGYTF. CDR3 nucleotides: TGCGCCAGCAGCTCGGAGGGTCGTGGGGATGGCTACACCTTC.

This clone was seen only a few times. J is TRBJ2-5 and V is TRBV11-2; D tentatively fits TRBD1 or TRBD2 (5 bases each). Germline lookup yields CDR1 SGHAT and CDR2 FQNNGV. The CDR3 length is 13 residues. V was cut by 3 bases and J by 2 bases, with 7 bases left in between. CDR3 sequence (DNA): TGTGCCAGCAGCTTTGGGGGTCAAGAGACCCAGTACTTC. Translation gives CASSFGGQETQYF.

The J gene is TRBJ2-7, the V gene TRBV19, with a weak D call TRBD2 (6 bases). There are 16 residues in the CDR3. Germline assignment: CDR1 LNHDA and CDR2 SQIVND (reference sequence). V lost 4 bases, J lost 1 base, and 17 bases lay in between. This CDR3 reads CASSNPLDGGSYEQYF. CDR3 bases: TGTGCCAGTAGTAATCCCCTGGACGGGGGATCCTACGAGCAGTACTTC. Based on the CDR3 plus reference TRBV19 and TRBJ2-7, the full variable domain is DGGITQSPKYLFRKEGQNVTLSCEQNLNHDAMYWYRQDPGQGLRLIYYSQIVNDFQKGDIAEGYSVSREKKESFPLTVTSAQKNPTAFYLCASSNPLDGGSYEQYFGPGTRLTVT.

CDR3 residues: CASSLEFSVGSTEAFF. The CDR3 DNA sequence: TGCGCCAGCAGCTTGGAGTTTTCGGTCGGTAGCACTGAAGCTTTCTTT. The V and J genes are TRBV5-1 and TRBJ1-1; no reliable D call. The V gene lost 0 bases and the J gene lost 4 bases, with 16 bases spanning the gap. The germline CDR1 and CDR2 sequences are SGHRS and YFSETQ. This CDR3 comprises 16 residues.

The genes are TRBV6-1 and TRBJ2-6, with D possibly TRBD2 on 5 matching bases. The CDR3 is 18 amino acids. Trimming removed 1 base from V and 2 bases from J, with 15 bases in between. Germline CDR1 and CDR2: MNHNS and SASEGT. CDR3 loop: CASSEESGFYTGANVLTF. The CDR3 bases are TGTGCCAGCAGTGAAGAATCGGGGTTCTACACTGGGGCCAACGTCCTGACTTTC.

J is TRBJ1-4 and V is TRBV6-5; no reliable D call. This CDR3 comprises 15 residues. Germline V CDR1 and CDR2: MNHEY, SVGAGI. V shed 2 bases and J shed 4 bases, with 11 bases lying between them. CDR3 in DNA: TGTGCCAGCAGTTACACCCGTGGGAGTAATGAAAAACTGTTTTTT. The encoded protein is CASSYTRGSNEKLFF.

The chain combines TRBV5-8 with TRBJ2-1; D uncertain. CDR3 length: 15 amino acids. In germline, CDR1 is SGHTS, CDR2 YDEGEE. The germline V and J ends were trimmed by 0 bases and 0 bases, with 7 bases remaining between them. CDR3 coding DNA: TGTGCCAGCAGCTTGGGTCAGAGCTCCTACAATGAGCAGTTCTTC. The encoded protein is CASSLGQSSYNEQFF. The full variable domain, with the rest looked up from reference TRBV5-8 and TRBJ2-1, is EAGVTQSPTHLIKTRGQQATLRCSPISGHTSVYWYQQALGLGLQFLLWYDEGEERNRGNFPPRFSGRQFPNYSSELNVNALELEDSALYLCASSLGQSSYNEQFFGPGTRLTVL.

This clone was found once. This chain connects TRBV9 to TRBJ2-5, with 9 positions matching TRBD1. The CDR3 runs 15 residues. With V trimmed by 3 bases and J by 5 bases, 8 bases remained unmatched. Germline V lookup: CDR1 SGDLS, CDR2 YYNGEE. The CDR3, as DNA: TGTGCCAGCAGCGCTGAACAGGGGGCAGGCGAGACCCAGTACTTC. It is translated as CASSAEQGAGETQYF.

The chain uses TRBV28 and TRBJ1-3; TRBD1 is a possible D gene (5 bases). The germline gives CDR1 MDHEN, CDR2 SYDVKM. The V and J ends lost 2 bases and 0 bases respectively, with 14 bases between them. The CDR3 is made up of 17 amino acids. CDR3 bases: TGTGCCAGCAGTTTAGGCAGGGTAGGAAACTCTGGAAACACCATATATTTT. Translating it yields CASSLGRVGNSGNTIYF.

This chain joins TRBV27 and TRBJ1-2; D might be TRBD1 (5 bases). Germline CDR1 MNHEY, CDR2 SMNVEV (reference sequence). Trimming cost V 6 bases and J 4 bases, with 18 bases left between them. This CDR3 is 15 amino acids long. The CDR3 nucleotides are TGTGCCAGCAGCCTTACGACCATGGGGGTCTATGGCTACACCTTC. Translation gives CASSLTTMGVYGYTF.

The chain joins TRBV5-1 to TRBJ2-3; D might be TRBD2 (5 bases). From germline, CDR1 is SGHRS and CDR2 YFSETQ. The CDR3 has 12 amino acids. Trimming stripped 1 base from V and 6 bases from J, with 6 bases between. The CDR3 region is CASSLREDTQYF. The CDR3, as DNA: TGCGCCAGCAGCTTGAGGGAGGATACGCAGTATTTT. The full variable domain, completed using reference TRBV5-1 and TRBJ2-3, is KAGVTQTPRYLIKTRGQQVTLSCSPISGHRSVSWYQQTPGQGLQFLFEYFSETQRNKGNFPGRFSGRQFSNSRSEMNVSTLELGDSALYLCASSLREDTQYFGPGTRLTVL.

In its sample, this clone was seen a few times. The V gene is TRBV6-5, the J gene TRBJ1-2; tentatively, D is TRBD1 (5 bases). The V gene lost 2 bases and the J gene lost 8 bases, with 18 bases spanning the gap. The CDR3 runs 15 residues. Per germline, CDR1 MNHEY and CDR2 SVGAGI. The DNA of the CDR3 is TGTGCCAGCAGTTACGGGACGGACACGTCAATAGGCTACACCTTC. Protein product: CASSYGTDTSIGYTF.

The chain carries TRBV18 and TRBJ1-5; tentatively, D is TRBD1 (6 bases). This CDR3 contains 15 residues. V lost 3 bases and J 3 bases, leaving 12 bases between the germline ends. CDR1 is KGHSH and CDR2 is LQKENI in the germline V gene. In nucleotides, the CDR3 is TGTGCCAGCTCACCTCAGACAGGCGACAATCAGCCCCAGCATTTT. Protein product: CASSPQTGDNQPQHF.

V is TRBV7-9 and J is TRBJ1-3; possible D gene TRBD1, 5 bases. CDR3 length equals 15 residues. Trimming shortened V by 1 base and J by 3 bases, and 10 bases separated the two germline ends. CDR1 and CDR2 (germline): SEHNR, FQNEAQ (reference sequence). Here the CDR3 DNA reads TGTGCCAGCAGCTTAGAGCGGGGGTTTGGAAACACCATATATTTT. This encodes CASSLERGFGNTIYF.

V usage is TRBV3-1 (or the pseudogene TRBV3-2) and J usage is TRBJ2-1; 8 bases agree with TRBD1. V gave up 4 bases and J gave up 4 bases; unmatched junction bases: 3. Germline assignment: CDR1 LGHDT and CDR2 YNNKEL (reference sequence). This CDR3 has 14 residues. CDR3 sequence (DNA): TGTGCCAGCAGCCCGGGACAGGCTTACAATGAGCAGTTCTTC. Its protein product is CASSPGQAYNEQFF.

The rearrangement uses TRBV19 and TRBJ1-5, with 12 bases fitting TRBD1. Per germline, CDR1 LNHDA and CDR2 SQIVND (reference sequence). This CDR3 is 15 amino acids long. J gave up 6 bases and V 4 bases, and 4 bases lay outside the gene matches. Here the CDR3 DNA reads TGTGCCAGTAGTACAGGGACAGGGGGCGGTCAGCCCCAGCATTTT. Its protein product is CASSTGTGGGQPQHF.

The genes are TRBV21-1 and TRBJ2-7. TRBV21-1 is deemed a pseudogene. CDR3 size: 15 residues. CDR3 region: CASRQEGGSSYEQYF. The CDR3 DNA sequence: TGTGCCAGCCGCCAGGAGGGGGGTTCCTCCTACGAGCAGTACTTC.

The chain employs TRBV27 and TRBJ2-5; TRBD1 aligns across 7 bases. CDR3 length: 14 amino acids. CDR1 and CDR2 (germline): MNHEY, SMNVEV (reference sequence). Trimming took 5 bases from V and 3 from J; bases not matched to a gene: 6. The CDR3 nucleotides are TGTGCCAGCAGTCTGCAGGGGGTGGAAGAGACCCAGTACTTC. Protein: CASSLQGVEETQYF.

The chain couples TRBV21-1 to TRBJ1-5; the table names TRBD1, a call not compared with the DNA. TRBV21-1 is a documented pseudogene. The CDR3 is 14 amino acids. CDR3 loop: CASSTRDRNQPQHF. CDR3 DNA sequence: TGTGCCAGCAGCACCAGGGACAGGAATCAGCCCCAGCATTTT.